This TCR beta chain was recovered during a study of blood T cell repertoires in COVID-19. Overall study context: The United States, Italy and Spain provided the acute and convalescent COVID-19 samples. PBMCs, B-cell-depleted T cells, or T cells provided the cDNA or gDNA that made up the material.

Generated by immunoSEQ multiplex PCR, the TCRdb table keeps only in-frame clones and is missing some. Of approximately 200,000 clones listed, more than 80% are singletons. The germline CDR1 and CDR2 sequences are MDHEN and SYDVKM. The CDR3 runs to 10 residues. J lost 14 bases, V lost 7 bases, and 5 bases had no gene match. Seattle's cohort entered during active infection and was followed longitudinally. What was sequenced was peripheral blood. The receptor's source is a man under 40 with COVID-19, enrolled during active disease. The rearrangement uses TRBV28 and TRBJ2-3, with TRBD2 matching over 8 bases. DNA of the CDR3: TGTGCCAGCAACGAGGCGGGGGGGTATTTT. Its protein product is CASNEAGGYF.